Included here is one T cell receptor (beta chain) sequence, with context. Its antigen remains unidentified. The V and J ends lost 4 bases and 4 bases respectively, with 8 bases between them. This CDR3 is built from 12 residues. In germline, CDR1 is MDHEN, CDR2 SYDVKM. This sample is part of a study of graft-versus-host responses after intestinal transplantation. The overall study: Anti-thymocyte globulin induction preceded about 3 years of tacrolimus and steroid maintenance in all recipients. General study findings and limits: Peak levels of circulating GvH clones tracked with early post-transplant HvG declines. GvH clones detected in recipient marrow included some appearing first in ileum or blood.

Profiling relied on immunoSEQ multiplex PCR, and the TCRdb table lists in-frame clones only, not all of them. Seen here are 130,000 to 150,000 clones, about 93% observed once, and the top ten hold 0.19%. The sample was unstimulated CD4+ T cells sorted from spleen or lymph node cells, taken before intestinal transplant. The receptor was derived from a human donor who received an intestinal transplant. The V call is TRBV28, the J call TRBJ2-7, with D perhaps matching TRBD1 or TRBD2 (5 bases each). The CDR3 protein is CASSWGRYEQYF. For the CDR3, the DNA is TGTGCCAGCAGTTGGGGACGGTACGAGCAGTACTTC.